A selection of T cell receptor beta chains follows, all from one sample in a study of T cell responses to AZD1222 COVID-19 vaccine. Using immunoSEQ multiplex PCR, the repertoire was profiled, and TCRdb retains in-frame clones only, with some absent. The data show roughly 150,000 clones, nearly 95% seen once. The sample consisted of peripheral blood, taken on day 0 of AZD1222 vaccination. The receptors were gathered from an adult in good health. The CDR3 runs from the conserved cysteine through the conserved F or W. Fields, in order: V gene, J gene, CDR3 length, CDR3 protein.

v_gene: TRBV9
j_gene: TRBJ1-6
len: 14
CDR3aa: CASSVGPTNSPLHF

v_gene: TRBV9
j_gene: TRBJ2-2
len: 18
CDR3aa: CASSVRTGGYSEAGELFF

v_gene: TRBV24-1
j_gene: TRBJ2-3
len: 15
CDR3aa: CATSEAGDSTDTQYF

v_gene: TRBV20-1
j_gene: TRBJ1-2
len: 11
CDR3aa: CSADSVYGYTF

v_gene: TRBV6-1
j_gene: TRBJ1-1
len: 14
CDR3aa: CASSEFTENTEAFF

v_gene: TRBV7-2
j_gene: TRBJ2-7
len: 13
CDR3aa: CASNRDRANEQYF

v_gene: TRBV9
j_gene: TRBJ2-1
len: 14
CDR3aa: CASSGTSGGNEQFF

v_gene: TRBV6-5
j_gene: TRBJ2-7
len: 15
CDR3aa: CASYPLGEEGYEQYF

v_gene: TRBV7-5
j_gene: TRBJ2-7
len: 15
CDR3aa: CVRSLRSAGFYEQYF

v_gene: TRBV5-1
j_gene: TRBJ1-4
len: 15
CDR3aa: CASSLSTAEGEKLFF

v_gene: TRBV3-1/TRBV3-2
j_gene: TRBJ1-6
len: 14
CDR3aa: CASSQGQTYSPLHF

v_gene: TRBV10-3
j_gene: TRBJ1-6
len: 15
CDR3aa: CAISLGTEHNSPLHF

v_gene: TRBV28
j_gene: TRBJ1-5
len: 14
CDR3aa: CASSLYRVPEPQHF

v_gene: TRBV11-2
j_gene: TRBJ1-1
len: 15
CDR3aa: CASSFLYRGNAEAFF

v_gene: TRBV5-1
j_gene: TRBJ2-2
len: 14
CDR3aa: CASSLDRRSGELFF

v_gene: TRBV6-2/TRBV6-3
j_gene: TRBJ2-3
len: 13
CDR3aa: CASSPVAPDTQYF

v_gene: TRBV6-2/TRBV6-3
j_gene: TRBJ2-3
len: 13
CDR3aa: CASSWGEVDTQYF

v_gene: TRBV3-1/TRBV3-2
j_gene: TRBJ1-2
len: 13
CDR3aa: CASSQDRGDDYTF

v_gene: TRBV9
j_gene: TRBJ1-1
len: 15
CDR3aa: CASSALQGEGTEAFF

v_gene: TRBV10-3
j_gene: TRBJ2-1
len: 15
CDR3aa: CAIGKTSADYNEQFF

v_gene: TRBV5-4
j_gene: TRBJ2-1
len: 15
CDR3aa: CASSPLAGEGNEQFF

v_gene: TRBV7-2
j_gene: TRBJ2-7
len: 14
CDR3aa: CASSLLPNSYEQYF

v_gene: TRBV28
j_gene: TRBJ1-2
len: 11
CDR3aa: CASSFGYGYTF

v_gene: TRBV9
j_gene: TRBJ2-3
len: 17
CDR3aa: CASSVKGREESTDTQYF

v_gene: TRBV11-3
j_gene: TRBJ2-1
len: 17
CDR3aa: CASSPGTSGSANNEQFF

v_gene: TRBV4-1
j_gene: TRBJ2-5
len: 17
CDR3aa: CASSQDGASGDQETQYF

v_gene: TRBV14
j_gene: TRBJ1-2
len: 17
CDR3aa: CASSQLGQGGGIRGYTF

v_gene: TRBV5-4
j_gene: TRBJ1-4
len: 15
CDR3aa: CASRSHPAYGEKLFF

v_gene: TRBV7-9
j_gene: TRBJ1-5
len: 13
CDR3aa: CASSLAQNQPQHF